This entry lists 27 T cell receptor beta chains sequenced from one sample in a study of cytomegalovirus exposure and HLA in healthy donors. PCR employed 60 Vbeta and 13 Jbeta primers. Only in-frame clones appear in the TCRdb table, and some are missing; sequencing was by immunoSEQ multiplex PCR. Seen here are 180,000 or so clones, roughly 79% observed once, and the top ten hold over 12%. The sequencing input was PBMCs. All receptors derive from a man aged 45-65 years in good health and CMV-seropositive.

The rearrangement uses TRBV19 and TRBJ1-5, with 10 bases identical to TRBD1. CDR1 and CDR2 (germline): LNHDA, SQIVND (reference sequence). The CDR3 has 14 amino acids. V lost 5 bases and J lost 11; bases outside the gene matches: 9. CDR3 protein: CASSVDRGPRAQHF. CDR3 in DNA: TGTGCCAGTAGTGTTGACAGGGGGCCAAGAGCCCAGCATTTT. Complete variable domain (other parts from reference TRBV19 and TRBJ1-5): DGGITQSPKYLFRKEGQNVTLSCEQNLNHDAMYWYRQDPGQGLRLIYYSQIVNDFQKGDIAEGYSVSREKKESFPLTVTSAQKNPTAFYLCASSVDRGPRAQHFGDGTRLSIL.

The chain has TRBV4-3 and TRBJ2-7, with D possibly matching TRBD1 (5 bases). The CDR3 sequence is 13 residues long. Germline CDR1 is LGHNA and CDR2 is YSLEER. With 0 bases removed from V and 3 bases from J, the gap between germline ends came to 6 bases. This CDR3 is CASSQDQGYEQYF. The CDR3 DNA follows: TGCGCCAGCAGCCAAGATCAGGGCTACGAGCAGTACTTC.

The table lists this clone with a count of one. The rearrangement joins TRBV5-1 to TRBJ1-6; D unresolved. V lost 0 bases and J lost 4, with 8 bases in between. Germline values: CDR1 SGHRS, CDR2 YFSETQ. The CDR3 runs to 15 residues. The CDR3 is CASSLELSYNSPLHF. The CDR3 DNA reads as TGCGCCAGCAGCTTGGAGTTGAGTTATAATTCACCCCTCCACTTT.

The CDR3 region has the DNA TGTGCCAGCAGGCCCCGGACAGGCTATAGCAATCAGCCCCAGCATTTT. Translated, it gives CASRPRTGYSNQPQHF. The J gene is TRBJ1-5, the V gene TRBV6-6, with TRBD1 matching over 7 bases. From germline, CDR1 is MNHNY and CDR2 SVGAGI (reference sequence). The CDR3 is made up of 16 amino acids. V lost 6 bases and J lost 0; bases outside the gene matches: 8.

The V call is TRBV7-8, the J call TRBJ1-2; 7 bases agree with TRBD1. Trimming at V came to 3 bases and at J to 6 bases, leaving 4 bases not matched to a gene. The germline gives CDR1 SGHVS, CDR2 FQNEAQ. The CDR3 has 13 amino acids. The CDR3 nucleotides are TGTGCCAGCAGCTTCGGGACAGCTCATGGCTACACCTTC. Translated: CASSFGTAHGYTF.

This chain joins TRBV19 and TRBJ1-5; TRBD1 aligns across 9 bases. V was clipped by 7 bases and J by 5 bases; unmatched bases: 12. The CDR3 length is 16 residues. The germline V gene has CDR1 LNHDA and CDR2 SQIVND (reference sequence). CDR3 nucleotide sequence: TGTGCCAGTATACCGAAACAGGGGGCATACTATCAGCCCCAGCATTTT. Translation: CASIPKQGAYYQPQHF.

This clone was observed a handful of times. The chain has TRBV28 and TRBJ2-3; 8 nucleotides agree with TRBD2. J lost 0 bases, V lost 6 bases, and 2 bases had no gene match. From germline, CDR1 is MDHEN and CDR2 SYDVKM. The CDR3 spans 14 residues. The CDR3 reads CASRGGGSTDTQYF. The DNA for the CDR3 is TGTGCCAGCAGGGGCGGGGGGAGCACAGATACGCAGTATTTT.

The V and J genes are TRBV6-1 and TRBJ1-1; 9 positions agree with TRBD1. The V gene end was trimmed by 0 bases and the J gene end by 4 bases; junction bases not matched to a gene: 0. Germline CDR1 reads MNHNS; CDR2 reads SASEGT. The CDR3 is 14 residues long. The CDR3 coding sequence is TGTGCCAGCAGTGAAGCGGACAGGGGCACTGAAGCTTTCTTT. Translation gives CASSEADRGTEAFF.

V gene TRBV28 combines with J gene TRBJ2-7; 8 positions match TRBD2. Losses at the gene ends were 7 bases for V and 7 bases for J; bases not matched to a gene: 21. Looked up from germline, CDR1 is MDHEN and CDR2 is SYDVKM. The length of the CDR3 is 17 residues. CDR3 region: CASKLHLAGHPRGEQYF. In DNA, the CDR3 is TGTGCCAGCAAATTACACTTAGCGGGACACCCCAGGGGAGAGCAGTACTTC.

This clone showed up just once. The chain couples TRBV30 to TRBJ2-1; 7 bases are a match to TRBD2. Germline CDR1 and CDR2: GTSNPN and SVGIG (reference sequence). This CDR3 contains 14 residues. Trimming cost V 4 bases and J 6 bases; bases outside gene matches: 9. CDR3: CAWIGAGQPNEQFF. CDR3 coding DNA: TGTGCCTGGATTGGAGCGGGGCAACCCAATGAGCAGTTCTTC.

This clone appeared a few times. The V and J genes are TRBV9 and TRBJ1-5; TRBD1 aligns across 9 bases. J gave up 6 bases and V 4 bases, and 5 bases lay outside the gene matches. Germline V gene sequence: CDR1 SGDLS, CDR2 YYNGEE. The CDR3 is made up of 14 amino acids. CDR3 sequence (DNA): TGTGCCAGCAGCTTTGGGACAGGGAGTCAGCCCCAGCATTTT. Protein: CASSFGTGSQPQHF.

This clone appeared a single time. The chain carries TRBV28 and TRBJ2-5, with TRBD1 identical over 7 bases. The CDR3 sequence is 14 residues long. V dropped 6 bases and J dropped 1; count of bases not matched to a gene: 5. CDR1 and CDR2 (germline): MDHEN, SYDVKM. The CDR3 loop is CASRDDRAQETQYF. The DNA of the CDR3 is TGTGCCAGCAGGGATGACAGGGCCCAAGAGACCCAGTACTTC.

This CDR3 reads CASSQVWGGNTEAFF. The CDR3, as DNA: TGCGCCAGCAGCCAAGTATGGGGGGGGAACACTGAAGCTTTCTTT. This chain uses TRBV4-1 with TRBJ1-1; a possible D gene is TRBD1 (5 bases). From germline, CDR1 is MGHRA and CDR2 YSYEKL. This CDR3 comprises 15 residues. Trimming removed 1 base from V and 1 base from J, with 10 bases in between.

Regarding this clone: Other DNA sequences in the sample encode the same CDR3. The gene calls are TRBV5-6 and TRBJ1-2; D is unresolved. This CDR3 has 12 amino acids. Per germline, CDR1 SGHDT and CDR2 YYEEEE. V shed 1 base and J shed 5 bases, with 6 bases lying between them. DNA of the CDR3: TGTGCCAGCAGCTTGACAGAGTATGGCTACACCTTC. Translation gives CASSLTEYGYTF.

The chain employs TRBV28 and TRBJ1-2, with D unresolved. V gave up 1 base and J gave up 2 bases, with 5 bases separating them. Germline V gene sequence: CDR1 MDHEN, CDR2 SYDVKM. The CDR3 covers 13 residues. CDR3 nucleotide sequence: TGTGCCAGCAGTTTATACCGGAACTATGGCTACACCTTC. This encodes CASSLYRNYGYTF.

This chain connects TRBV7-2 to TRBJ2-3, with TRBD1 matching 10 bases. Germline values: CDR1 SGHTA, CDR2 FQGNSA. With 4 bases clipped from V and 3 bases from J, the junction kept 4 bases outside the gene matches. There are 15 residues in the CDR3. As DNA, the CDR3 is TGTGCCAGCAGCTACAGACAGGGGGCGACAGATACGCAGTATTTT. Translating gives CASSYRQGATDTQYF.

This clone was detected a few times. The rearrangement links TRBV28 to TRBJ2-7; possible D gene TRBD1, 6 bases. Germline V gene sequence: CDR1 MDHEN, CDR2 SYDVKM. Between the trimmed V and J ends, which lost 5 bases and 3 bases, there was a span of 11 bases. The CDR3 consists of 13 residues. This CDR3 is CASSPEDSYEQYF. In DNA, the CDR3 is TGTGCCAGCAGTCCGGAGGACAGCTACGAGCAGTACTTC.

This chain connects TRBV29-1 to TRBJ2-3, with D maybe TRBD1 (6 bases). V lost 5 bases to trimming and J lost 0 bases, with 12 bases between them. Germline assignment: CDR1 SQVTM and CDR2 ANQGSEA. CDR3 length equals 14 residues. CDR3 protein: CSVPPGTSTDTQYF. Here the CDR3 DNA reads TGCAGCGTTCCCCCCGGGACAAGCACAGATACGCAGTATTTT.

The chain carries TRBV5-1 and TRBJ1-1, with a possible D match to TRBD1 (5 bases). Germline V CDR1 and CDR2: SGHRS, YFSETQ. V shed 3 bases and J shed 11 bases, with 17 bases lying between them. CDR3 length: 13 residues. The CDR3 sequence is CASSWDSYGDAFF. CDR3 nucleotides: TGCGCCAGCAGCTGGGACTCCTACGGGGATGCTTTCTTT.

The chain carries TRBV7-2 and TRBJ2-7; TRBD2 aligns across 7 bases. The length of the CDR3 is 17 residues. Per germline, CDR1 SGHTA and CDR2 FQGNSA. J gave up 0 bases and V 4 bases, and 12 bases lay outside the gene matches. The CDR3: CASSSAAVGGGSYEQYF. CDR3 nucleotide sequence: TGTGCCAGCAGCTCCGCCGCCGTTGGCGGGGGCTCCTACGAGCAGTACTTC. Variable domain in full (rest from reference TRBV7-2 and TRBJ2-7): GAGVSQSPSNKVTEKGKDVELRCDPISGHTALYWYRQSLGQGLEFLIYFQGNSAPDKSGLPSDRFSAERTGGSVSTLTIQRTQQEDSAVYLCASSSAAVGGGSYEQYFGPGTRLTVT.

The chain is built from TRBV4-1 and TRBJ2-2; 8 bases map to TRBD2. Germline V CDR1 and CDR2: MGHRA, YSYEKL. The CDR3 is 16 residues long. The V gene end was trimmed by 4 bases and the J gene end by 1 base; junction bases not matched to a gene: 5. CDR3 sequence (DNA): TGCGCCAGCAGCCGCCCGCGGGGGGAGAACACCGGGGAGCTGTTTTTT. Translation: CASSRPRGENTGELFF.

Concerning this clone itself: Within the sample, other DNA sequences also encode this same CDR3. V gene TRBV9 combines with J gene TRBJ2-6; the D gene is possibly TRBD1 (5 bases). The CDR3 is made up of 14 amino acids. Trimming left V 3 bases short and J 10 bases short, with 14 bases between. CDR1 is SGDLS, CDR2 YYNGEE, per germline. CDR3 DNA: TGTGCCAGCAGCGCCCAACAGGTGACAAACGTCCTGACTTTC. The encoded protein is CASSAQQVTNVLTF.

The chain is built from TRBV25-1 and TRBJ1-5; tentatively, D is TRBD1 (6 bases). Germline lookup yields CDR1 MGHDK and CDR2 SYGVNS. The germline V and J ends were trimmed by 5 bases and 7 bases, with 15 bases remaining between them. CDR3 length: 14 amino acids. The CDR3 is CASSKMGAEQPQHF. The CDR3 DNA reads as TGTGCCAGCAGTAAAATGGGGGCTGAGCAGCCCCAGCATTTT.

CDR3 nucleotides: TGTGCCAGCAGCTCCCCAATACAGGGGCCTGAAGCTTTCTTT. Translation gives CASSSPIQGPEAFF. The J gene is TRBJ1-1, the V gene TRBV11-2; 7 nucleotides match TRBD1. This CDR3 is built from 14 residues. From germline, CDR1 is SGHAT and CDR2 FQNNGV. The trim removed 4 bases at V and 6 bases at J, leaving 8 bases unmatched.

The chain employs TRBV5-1 and TRBJ1-2; 9 bases match TRBD1. J gave up 4 bases and V 0 bases, and 4 bases lay outside the gene matches. The CDR3 contains 15 residues. The germline gives CDR1 SGHRS, CDR2 YFSETQ. The CDR3 sequence: CASSLEGQGPYGYTF. The CDR3 DNA reads TGCGCCAGCAGCTTGGAGGGACAGGGCCCCTATGGCTACACCTTC.

The chain is built from TRBV15 and TRBJ1-2; TRBD1 might be the D (5 bases). V was shortened by 0 bases and J by 2 bases, with 7 bases between the two germline ends. Germline V gene lookup returns CDR1 LNHNV and CDR2 YYDKDF (reference sequence). The CDR3 extends over 14 amino acids. The CDR3 bases are TGTGCCACCAGCAGAGAGGGGGGGAACTATGGCTACACCTTC. This gives the protein CATSREGGNYGYTF.

The chain combines TRBV9 with TRBJ2-3, with D perhaps TRBD1 (5 bases). The CDR3 has 14 amino acids. The germline gives CDR1 SGDLS, CDR2 YYNGEE. The V end was cut by 0 bases, the J end by 3 bases, with 8 bases between. Here the CDR3 reads CASSVGQGTDTQYF. The CDR3 nucleotides are TGTGCCAGCAGCGTAGGGCAGGGAACAGATACGCAGTATTTT. The full variable domain, with the rest looked up from reference TRBV9 and TRBJ2-3, is DSGVTQTPKHLITATGQRVTLRCSPRSGDLSVYWYQQSLDQGLQFLIQYYNGEERAKGNILERFSAQQFPDLHSELNLSSLELGDSALYFCASSVGQGTDTQYFGPGTRLTVL.